One sample yielded the 30 T cell receptor beta chains listed below, sequenced in a study of T cells after yellow fever vaccination. Each CDR3 protein gets one entry after TCRdb re-called the 5' RACE reads with MiXCR. The sample contains a few hundred thousand distinct CDR3 sequences, approximately 19% of which appear only once. The sequencing used PBMCs, collected before the yellow fever booster vaccination. The receptors originated from a man in his late teens or twenties who received the YFV17D yellow fever vaccine.

The V and J genes are TRBV6-1 and TRBJ1-5, with 9 bases matching TRBD1. This CDR3 is 16 amino acids long. Trimming at V came to 7 bases and at J to 4 bases, leaving 11 bases not matched to a gene. Germline values: CDR1 MNHNS, CDR2 SASEGT. The CDR3 here is CASIALPTGGNQPQHF. CDR3 sequence (DNA): TGTGCCAGCATAGCACTACCGACAGGGGGTAATCAGCCCCAGCATTTT.

This clonotype was recorded once. This chain connects TRBV5-1 to TRBJ2-1, with 10 positions matching TRBD2. Germline V gene data show CDR1 as SGHRS and CDR2 as YFSETQ. V shed 4 bases, J shed 4 bases, and the junction held 8 bases outside the gene matches. This CDR3 comprises 16 residues. This CDR3 is CASSESLAGAYNEQFF. CDR3 coding DNA: TGCGCCAGCAGCGAGAGCCTAGCGGGGGCTTACAATGAGCAGTTCTTC.

This clonotype was found a few times. The gene calls are TRBV5-1 and TRBJ2-1; 16 positions match TRBD2. The CDR3 loop spans 15 amino acids. J gave up 9 bases and V 4 bases, and 4 bases lay outside the gene matches. Germline V gene sequence: CDR1 SGHRS, CDR2 YFSETQ. The DNA for the CDR3 is TGCGCCAGCAGCGGGACTAGCGGGGGGGCGGGTGAGCAGTTCTTC. It codes for CASSGTSGGAGEQFF.

The rearrangement joins TRBV2 to TRBJ2-1; D is possibly TRBD2 (5 bases). Trimming removed 7 bases at V and 9 bases at J, with 16 bases between. The CDR3 contains 13 residues. Germline CDR1 SNHLY, CDR2 FYNNEI. The CDR3 sequence: CASKESSSSEQFF. CDR3 nucleotide sequence: TGTGCCAGCAAGGAATCTAGCTCGTCTGAGCAGTTCTTC. Combining the CDR3 with reference TRBV2 and TRBJ2-1 gives the whole variable domain EPEVTQTPSHQVTQMGQEVILRCVPISNHLYFYWYRQILGQKVEFLVSFYNNEISEKSEIFDDQFSVERPDGSNFTLKIRSTKLEDSAMYFCASKESSSSEQFFGPGTRLTVL.

This clonotype turned up a few times. The J gene is TRBJ2-7, the V gene TRBV27, with 8 bases identical to TRBD2. The CDR3 runs to 13 residues. Germline V gene data show CDR1 as MNHEY and CDR2 as SMNVEV (reference sequence). The V and J ends lost 10 bases and 4 bases, in that order; junction bases with no gene match: 9. CDR3 in DNA: TGTGCCACCGGGGGGGGACATCTTTACGAGCAGTACTTC. It encodes CATGGGHLYEQYF.

The sample holds many counts of this clonotype. This chain connects TRBV5-6 to TRBJ1-2; no firm D call. CDR1 is SGHDT, CDR2 YYEEEE, per germline. This CDR3 is built from 13 residues. V was trimmed by 0 bases and J by 3 bases, leaving 6 bases between them. The CDR3 spells CASSLVGYYGYTF. The CDR3 nucleotides read TGTGCCAGCAGCTTGGTGGGGTACTATGGCTACACCTTC.

CDR3 DNA: TGTGCCAGCAACACCGTAGCCAAAAACATTCAGTACTTC. It yields the protein CASNTVAKNIQYF. The chain employs TRBV28 and TRBJ2-4; D unresolved. V lost 7 bases and J 0 bases, leaving 7 bases between the germline ends. This CDR3 has 13 amino acids. CDR1 is MDHEN, CDR2 SYDVKM, per germline.

The V call is TRBV7-2, the J call TRBJ1-2, with D possibly TRBD1 on 5 matching bases. With 1 base removed from V and 5 bases from J, the gap between germline ends came to 14 bases. The CDR3 consists of 15 residues. CDR1 SGHTA and CDR2 FQGNSA come from the germline V gene. The CDR3 coding sequence is TGTGCCAGCAGCTTAGATGTCAGGGAGGTTTATGGCTACACCTTC. Protein: CASSLDVREVYGYTF.

This chain links TRBV6-2 or TRBV6-3 with TRBJ1-2, with 8 bases fitting TRBD1. The ends lost 0 bases at V and 6 bases at J; junction bases unmatched: 3. CDR1 and CDR2 (germline): MNHEY, SVGEGT. The CDR3 loop spans 14 amino acids. Written as DNA, the CDR3 is TGTGCCAGCAGTTACTCGACAGGGGTGCATGGCTACACCTTC. Encoded protein: CASSYSTGVHGYTF.

V gene TRBV6-6 combines with J gene TRBJ2-3; the match to TRBD2 covers 12 bases. The germline V gene has CDR1 MNHNY and CDR2 SVGAGI (reference sequence). The ends lost 5 bases at V and 4 bases at J; junction bases unmatched: 7. CDR3 length: 16 residues. CDR3 loop: CASSPSGGVVPDTQYF. The CDR3 DNA reads TGTGCCAGCAGTCCTAGCGGGGGGGTAGTTCCAGATACGCAGTATTTT.

This clonotype showed up many times. The chain is built from TRBV6-6 and TRBJ2-7; TRBD1 matches at 11 bases. From germline, CDR1 is MNHNY and CDR2 SVGAGI (reference sequence). This CDR3 spans 15 amino acids. Trimming cost V 6 bases and J 3 bases; bases outside gene matches: 7. CDR3 amino acids: CASRPGQGAYYEQYV. CDR3 DNA sequence: TGTGCCAGCAGGCCCGGACAGGGGGCCTACTACGAGCAGTACGTC.

The J gene is TRBJ2-6, the V gene TRBV4-3; D perhaps matches TRBD1 (5 bases). This CDR3 is built from 17 residues. Germline values: CDR1 LGHNA, CDR2 YSLEER. Trimming removed 3 bases from V and 1 base from J, with 13 bases in between. CDR3 nucleotides: TGCGCCAGCAGCCATAACTCCCAGGGTTCTGGGGCCAACGTCCTGACTTTC. This sequence encodes CASSHNSQGSGANVLTF.

This clonotype has only a few counts. The genes are TRBV18 and TRBJ1-4; 7 nucleotides align to TRBD1. The CDR3 length is 15 residues. Germline trimming cut 2 bases from V and 7 bases from J; bases unmatched to any gene: 7. The germline V gene encodes CDR1 KGHSH and CDR2 LQKENI. The CDR3 sequence: CASSPTGQKPEKLFF. The CDR3 nucleotides read TGTGCCAGCTCACCAACGGGACAGAAGCCTGAAAAACTGTTTTTT.

This chain links TRBV9 with TRBJ2-5, with 10 bases identical to TRBD1. V shed 3 bases, J shed 1 base, and the junction held 6 bases outside the gene matches. CDR3 length: 16 residues. Germline V gives CDR1 SGDLS, CDR2 YYNGEE. CDR3 protein: CASSDWRDRGQETQYF. The CDR3 DNA follows: TGTGCCAGCAGCGACTGGAGGGACAGGGGCCAAGAGACCCAGTACTTC. The full variable domain, its missing parts supplied by reference TRBV9 and TRBJ2-5, is DSGVTQTPKHLITATGQRVTLRCSPRSGDLSVYWYQQSLDQGLQFLIQYYNGEERAKGNILERFSAQQFPDLHSELNLSSLELGDSALYFCASSDWRDRGQETQYFGPGTRLLVL.

The chain has TRBV7-6 and TRBJ2-2; D is ambiguous. CDR3 length: 14 residues. Trimming took off 1 base at V and 6 bases at J, with 9 bases between the two ends. Germline lookup yields CDR1 SGHVS and CDR2 FNYEAQ. This CDR3 reads CASSLEGKAGELFF. The CDR3, as DNA: TGTGCCAGCAGCTTAGAGGGCAAAGCCGGGGAGCTGTTTTTT. Variable domain in full (rest from reference TRBV7-6 and TRBJ2-2): GAGVSQSPRYKVTKRGQDVALRCDPISGHVSLYWYRQALGQGPEFLTYFNYEAQQDKSGLPNDRFSAERPEGSISTLTIQRTEQRDSAMYRCASSLEGKAGELFFGEGSRLTVL.

This clonotype was seen a handful of times. The chain carries TRBV13 and TRBJ1-1; no clear D. CDR1 PRHDT and CDR2 FYEKMQ come from the germline V gene (reference sequence). This CDR3 contains 13 residues. Trimming took off 5 bases at V and 1 base at J, with 8 bases between the two ends. CDR3 region: CASSRNGNTEAFF. CDR3 nucleotides: TGTGCCAGCAGCCGTAACGGGAACACTGAAGCTTTCTTT.

This clonotype has more than one count but fewer than ten. V gene TRBV7-8 combines with J gene TRBJ2-7; TRBD2 matches at 10 bases. Trimming at V came to 5 bases and at J to 4 bases, leaving 11 bases not matched to a gene. Germline V gene sequence: CDR1 SGHVS, CDR2 FQNEAQ. This CDR3 contains 16 residues. The CDR3 sequence: CASSEYLPSGGYEQYF. The CDR3 DNA reads TGTGCCAGCAGCGAATACCTTCCTAGCGGGGGATACGAGCAGTACTTC.

V is TRBV30 and J is TRBJ2-1; D perhaps matches TRBD2 (5 bases). Germline values: CDR1 GTSNPN, CDR2 SVGIG (reference sequence). V was clipped by 7 bases and J by 4 bases, with 11 bases between them. The CDR3 sequence is 12 residues long. This chain's CDR3 is CASEAVYNEQFF. The CDR3 coding sequence is TGTGCCTCAGAAGCGGTTTACAATGAGCAGTTCTTC.

This clonotype has only a few counts. The rearrangement joins TRBV7-8 to TRBJ1-1, with D possibly matching TRBD1 (5 bases). CDR1 and CDR2 from the germline V gene are SGHVS and FQNEAQ. This CDR3 contains 17 residues. V lost 5 bases and J lost 0, with 19 bases in between. The CDR3 here is CASSNPRGSSMNTEAFF. The CDR3, as DNA: TGTGCCAGCAGCAACCCAAGGGGCAGCAGCATGAACACTGAAGCTTTCTTT. Full variable domain (rest looked up from reference TRBV7-8 and TRBJ1-1): GAGVSQSPRYKVAKRGQDVALRCDPISGHVSLFWYQQALGQGPEFLTYFQNEAQLDKSGLPSDRFFAERPEGSVSTLKIQRTQQEDSAVYLCASSNPRGSSMNTEAFFGQGTRLTVV.

This chain connects TRBV7-3 to TRBJ1-1; possibly TRBD1 for D (6 bases). Germline V gene lookup returns CDR1 SGHTA and CDR2 FQGTGA. Trimming took off 7 bases at V and 8 bases at J, with 17 bases between the two ends. There are 13 residues in the CDR3. This CDR3 reads CASKDPGAREAFF. CDR3 bases: TGTGCCAGCAAGGATCCGGGGGCCCGGGAAGCTTTCTTT. Filled out from reference TRBV7-3 and TRBJ1-1, the complete variable domain reads GAGVSQTPSNKVTEKGKYVELRCDPISGHTALYWYRQSLGQGPEFLIYFQGTGAADDSGLPNDRFFAVRPEGSVSTLKIQRTERGDSAVYLCASKDPGAREAFFGQGTRLTVV.

This clonotype has just a few counts. This chain connects TRBV7-9 to TRBJ1-2, with 7 bases aligning to TRBD1. The CDR3 has 15 residues. The germline V gene has CDR1 SEHNR and CDR2 FQNEAQ (reference sequence). The V gene end was trimmed by 2 bases and the J gene end by 5 bases; junction bases not matched to a gene: 8. CDR3 in DNA: TGTGCCAGCAGCTTACCTACCGCACAGGGGTATGGCTACACCTTC. It translates to CASSLPTAQGYGYTF.

V is TRBV6-6 and J is TRBJ2-2; D call uncertain. The germline V and J ends were trimmed by 10 bases and 6 bases, with 18 bases remaining between them. The CDR3 consists of 14 residues. From germline, CDR1 is MNHNY and CDR2 SVGAGI (reference sequence). CDR3 loop: CATSDPGDAGELFF. In DNA form, the CDR3 reads TGTGCCACCTCTGACCCGGGTGACGCCGGGGAGCTGTTTTTT.

This clonotype was seen only a few times. This chain joins TRBV20-1 and TRBJ2-7, with D possibly being TRBD1 or TRBD2 (7 bases each). Germline CDR1 reads DFQATT; CDR2 reads SNEGSKA (reference sequence). The CDR3 loop spans 16 amino acids. Trimming left V 5 bases short and J 2 bases short, with 22 bases between. DNA of the CDR3: TGCAGTGCTCCCTCTCCGGCAGGGGGGGGAACCTACGAGCAGTACTTC. It yields the protein CSAPSPAGGGTYEQYF.

This clonotype was seen a handful of times. The gene calls are TRBV20-1 and TRBJ1-2; tentatively, D is TRBD1 (6 bases). This CDR3 has 13 amino acids. Germline CDR1 is DFQATT and CDR2 is SNEGSKA (reference sequence). The ends were cut back, 3 bases at V and 4 bases at J, with 12 bases in the middle. This CDR3 reads CSARMMDSYGYTF. The CDR3 DNA is TGCAGTGCTAGGATGATGGACAGCTATGGCTACACCTTC.

This clonotype has only a few counts. This sequence joins TRBV5-1 and TRBJ2-2, with D perhaps TRBD1 (6 bases). The V gene's germline CDR1 is SGHRS and CDR2 YFSETQ. CDR3 length: 15 residues. V shed 4 bases and J shed 3 bases, with 13 bases lying between them. CDR3 nucleotide sequence: TGCGCCAGCAGCGGGCGGACAGCCGACACCGGGGAGCTGTTTTTT. Translating gives CASSGRTADTGELFF.

There are a few counts of this clonotype. The chain couples TRBV4-1 to TRBJ1-2; TRBD1 matches at 7 bases. Looked up from germline, CDR1 is MGHRA and CDR2 is YSYEKL. V trimming: 7 bases; J trimming: 7 bases; junction bases outside the gene matches: 15. The CDR3 length is 15 residues. For the CDR3, the DNA is TGCGCCAGCACTCTACAGGGGCCCGGAGGAGCTGGCTACACCTTC. This translates into CASTLQGPGGAGYTF.

The chain uses TRBV6-5 and TRBJ1-5; a weak D match, TRBD1 (5 bases). From germline, CDR1 is MNHEY and CDR2 SVGAGI. The CDR3 has 14 amino acids. Trimming removed 0 bases from V and 5 bases from J, with 8 bases in between. DNA for the CDR3: TGTGCCAGCAGTTACTCGAGACAGCATCAGCCCCAGCATTTT. This sequence encodes CASSYSRQHQPQHF.

This clonotype showed up just a few times. V gene TRBV9 combines with J gene TRBJ2-3; D ambiguous. The V end was cut by 4 bases, the J end by 5 bases, with 11 bases between. The length of the CDR3 is 13 residues. Germline-derived CDR1 and CDR2 are SGDLS and YYNGEE. The CDR3 bases are TGTGCCAGCAGCCCCAACACGGGAGATACGCAGTATTTT. This translates into CASSPNTGDTQYF.

This CDR3 is CSATDGSGGDEKLFF. In nucleotides, the CDR3 is TGCAGTGCTACCGATGGGTCTGGAGGGGATGAAAAACTGTTTTTT. The J gene is TRBJ1-4, the V gene TRBV20-1; TRBD1 might be the D (5 bases). Deletions cut 4 bases from V and 6 bases from J, with 18 bases between. Germline V gene data show CDR1 as DFQATT and CDR2 as SNEGSKA (reference sequence). This CDR3 is 15 amino acids long.

The chain has TRBV6-5 and TRBJ2-7, with D tentatively TRBD1 (5 bases). CDR1 is MNHEY and CDR2 is SVGAGI in the germline V gene. CDR3 length equals 13 residues. The V and J ends lost 0 bases and 6 bases respectively, with 9 bases between them. The CDR3 DNA reads TGTGCCAGCAGTTACTCCAGGGTCTCCGAGCAGTACTTC. Protein product: CASSYSRVSEQYF.